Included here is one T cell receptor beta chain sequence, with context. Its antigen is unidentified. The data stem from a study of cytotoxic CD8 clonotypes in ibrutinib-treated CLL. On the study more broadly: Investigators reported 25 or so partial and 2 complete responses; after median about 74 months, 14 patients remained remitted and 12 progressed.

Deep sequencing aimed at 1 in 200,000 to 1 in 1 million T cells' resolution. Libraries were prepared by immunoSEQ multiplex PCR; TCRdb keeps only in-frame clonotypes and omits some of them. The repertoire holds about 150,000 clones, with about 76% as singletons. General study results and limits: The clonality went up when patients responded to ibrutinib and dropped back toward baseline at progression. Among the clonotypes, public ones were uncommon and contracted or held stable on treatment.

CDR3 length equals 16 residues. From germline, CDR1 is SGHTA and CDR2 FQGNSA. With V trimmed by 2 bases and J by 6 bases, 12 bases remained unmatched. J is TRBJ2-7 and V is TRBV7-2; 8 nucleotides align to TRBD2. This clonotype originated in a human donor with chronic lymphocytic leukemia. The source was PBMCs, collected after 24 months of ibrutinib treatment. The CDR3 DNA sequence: TGTGCCAGCAGCTTACGCCCCCGGGGGGGCGTGGGCGAGCAGTACTTC. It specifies CASSLRPRGGVGEQYF. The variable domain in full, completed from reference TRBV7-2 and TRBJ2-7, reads GAGVSQSPSNKVTEKGKDVELRCDPISGHTALYWYRQSLGQGLEFLIYFQGNSAPDKSGLPSDRFSAERTGGSVSTLTIQRTQQEDSAVYLCASSLRPRGGVGEQYFGPGTRLTVT.